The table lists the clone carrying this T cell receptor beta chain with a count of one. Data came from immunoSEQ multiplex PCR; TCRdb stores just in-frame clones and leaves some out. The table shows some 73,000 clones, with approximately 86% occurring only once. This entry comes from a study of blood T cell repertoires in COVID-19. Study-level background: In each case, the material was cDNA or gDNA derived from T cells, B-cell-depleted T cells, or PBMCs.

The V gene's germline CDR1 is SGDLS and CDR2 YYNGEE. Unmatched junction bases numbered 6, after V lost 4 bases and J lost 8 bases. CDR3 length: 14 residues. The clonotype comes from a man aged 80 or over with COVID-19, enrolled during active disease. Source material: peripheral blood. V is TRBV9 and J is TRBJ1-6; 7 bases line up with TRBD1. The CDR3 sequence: CASSIGTVDSPLHF. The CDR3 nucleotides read TGTGCCAGCAGCATCGGGACAGTTGATTCACCCCTCCACTTT.